This TCR beta chain was sequenced in a study of cytomegalovirus exposure and HLA in healthy donors. The CDR3 length is 13 residues. Looked up from germline, CDR1 is KGHSH and CDR2 is LQKENI. Trimming took 4 bases from V and 5 from J; bases not matched to a gene: 0. It was with 60 Vbeta and 13 Jbeta primers that the PCR ran. Libraries were prepared by immunoSEQ multiplex PCR; TCRdb keeps only in-frame clonotypes and omits some of them. The sample yields about 220,000 clones, approximately 68% seen once. The source is a woman aged 25-40 years in good health and CMV-seronegative. The sample taken for sequencing was PBMCs. The chain carries TRBV18 and TRBJ1-5, with TRBD1 identical over 9 bases. The chain's CDR3 is CASSRDRDQPQHF. CDR3 nucleotides: TGTGCCAGCTCACGGGACAGGGATCAGCCCCAGCATTTT.